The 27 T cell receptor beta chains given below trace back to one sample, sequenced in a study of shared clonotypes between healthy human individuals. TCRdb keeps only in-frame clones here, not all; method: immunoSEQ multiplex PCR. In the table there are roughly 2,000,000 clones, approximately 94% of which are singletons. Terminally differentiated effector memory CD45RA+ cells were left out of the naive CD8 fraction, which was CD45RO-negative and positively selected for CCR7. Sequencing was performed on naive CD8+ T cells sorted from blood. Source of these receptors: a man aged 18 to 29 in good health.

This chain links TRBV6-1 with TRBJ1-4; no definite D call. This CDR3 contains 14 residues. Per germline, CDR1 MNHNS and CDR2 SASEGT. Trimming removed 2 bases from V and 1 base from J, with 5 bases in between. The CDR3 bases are TGTGCCAGCAGTGAATGGGTAACTAATGAAAAACTGTTTTTT. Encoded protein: CASSEWVTNEKLFF.

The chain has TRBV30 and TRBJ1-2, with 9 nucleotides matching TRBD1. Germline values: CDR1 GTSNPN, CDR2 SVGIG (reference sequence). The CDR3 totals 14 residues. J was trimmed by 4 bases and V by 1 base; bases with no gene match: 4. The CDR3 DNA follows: TGTGCCTGGAGTGAGACAGGGGGGGGCTATGGCTACACCTTC. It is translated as CAWSETGGGYGYTF.

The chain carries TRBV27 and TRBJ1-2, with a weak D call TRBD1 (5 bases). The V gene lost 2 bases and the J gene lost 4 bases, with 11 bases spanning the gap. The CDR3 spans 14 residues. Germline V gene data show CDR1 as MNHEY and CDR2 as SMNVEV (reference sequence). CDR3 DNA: TGTGCCAGCAGTTTAGGCGGGGGGAGCTATGGCTACACCTTC. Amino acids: CASSLGGGSYGYTF.

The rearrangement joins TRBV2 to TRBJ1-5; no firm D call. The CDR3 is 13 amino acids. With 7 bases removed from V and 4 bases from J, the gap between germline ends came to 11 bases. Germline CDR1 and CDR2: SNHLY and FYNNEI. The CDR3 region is CASKGMWNQPQHF. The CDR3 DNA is TGTGCCAGCAAGGGTATGTGGAATCAGCCCCAGCATTTT.

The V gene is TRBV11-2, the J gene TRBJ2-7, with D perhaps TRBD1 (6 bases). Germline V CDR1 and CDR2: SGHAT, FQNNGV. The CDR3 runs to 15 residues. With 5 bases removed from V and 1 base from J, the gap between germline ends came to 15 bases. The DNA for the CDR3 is TGTGCCAGCAGCCCCACAGGGATCAGGTCCTACGAGCAGTACTTC. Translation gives CASSPTGIRSYEQYF.

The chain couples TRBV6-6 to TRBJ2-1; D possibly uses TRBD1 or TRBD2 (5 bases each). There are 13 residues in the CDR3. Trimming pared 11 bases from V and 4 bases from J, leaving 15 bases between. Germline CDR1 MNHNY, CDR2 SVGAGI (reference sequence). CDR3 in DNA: TGTGCCGCGGTGGGGGAGAGATACAATGAGCAGTTCTTC. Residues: CAAVGERYNEQFF.

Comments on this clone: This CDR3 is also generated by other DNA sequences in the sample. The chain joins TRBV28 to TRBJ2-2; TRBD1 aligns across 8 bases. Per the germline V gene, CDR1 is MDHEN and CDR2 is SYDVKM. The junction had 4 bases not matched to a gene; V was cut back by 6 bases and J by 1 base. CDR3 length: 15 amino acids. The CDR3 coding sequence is TGTGCCAGCAGCTTCAGGGGGCGGAACACCGGGGAGCTGTTTTTT. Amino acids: CASSFRGRNTGELFF. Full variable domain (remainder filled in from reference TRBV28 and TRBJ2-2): DVKVTQSSRYLVKRTGEKVFLECVQDMDHENMFWYRQDPGLGLRLIYFSYDVKMKEKGDIPEGYSVSREKKERFSLILESASTNQTSMYLCASSFRGRNTGELFFGEGSRLTVL.

The CDR3 loop reads CASSLKGDGYTF. The CDR3 region has the DNA TGTGCCAGCAGCTTGAAAGGGGACGGCTACACCTTC. The V gene is TRBV5-4, the J gene TRBJ1-2; D possibly corresponds to TRBD1 (5 bases). The length of the CDR3 is 12 residues. V dropped 1 base and J dropped 8 bases, with 9 bases sitting between them. Germline assignment: CDR1 SGHNT and CDR2 YYREEE (reference sequence).

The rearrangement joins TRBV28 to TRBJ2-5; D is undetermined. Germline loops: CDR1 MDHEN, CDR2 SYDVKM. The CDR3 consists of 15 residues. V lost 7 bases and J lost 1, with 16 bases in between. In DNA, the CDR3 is TGTGCCAGCATCCCCCTCGGTGGGGTCCAAGAGACCCAGTACTTC. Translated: CASIPLGGVQETQYF.

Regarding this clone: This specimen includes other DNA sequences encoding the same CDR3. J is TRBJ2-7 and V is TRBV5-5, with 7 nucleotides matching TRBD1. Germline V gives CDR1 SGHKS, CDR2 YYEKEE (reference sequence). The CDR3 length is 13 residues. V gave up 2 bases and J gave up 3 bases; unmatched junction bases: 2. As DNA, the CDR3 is TGTGCCAGCAGCTTAGGGACAGACTACGAGCAGTACTTC. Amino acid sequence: CASSLGTDYEQYF.

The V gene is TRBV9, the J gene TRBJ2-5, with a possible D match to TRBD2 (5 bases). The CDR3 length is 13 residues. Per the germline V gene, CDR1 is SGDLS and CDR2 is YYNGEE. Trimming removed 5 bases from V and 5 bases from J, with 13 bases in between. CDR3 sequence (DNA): TGTGCCAGCAGACGGGATCCTGAGGAGACCCAGTACTTC. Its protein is CASRRDPEETQYF.

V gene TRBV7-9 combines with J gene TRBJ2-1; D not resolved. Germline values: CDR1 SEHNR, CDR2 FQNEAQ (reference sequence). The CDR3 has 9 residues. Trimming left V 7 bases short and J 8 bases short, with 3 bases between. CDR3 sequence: CASTHEQFF. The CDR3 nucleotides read TGTGCCAGCACCCATGAGCAGTTCTTC.

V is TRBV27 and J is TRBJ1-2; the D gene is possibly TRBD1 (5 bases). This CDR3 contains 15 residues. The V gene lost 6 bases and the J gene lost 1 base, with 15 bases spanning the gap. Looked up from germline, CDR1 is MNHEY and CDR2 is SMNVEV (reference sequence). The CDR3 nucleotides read TGTGCCAGCAGACTGACAGCCGCGTTTAACTATGGCTACACCTTC. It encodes CASRLTAAFNYGYTF.

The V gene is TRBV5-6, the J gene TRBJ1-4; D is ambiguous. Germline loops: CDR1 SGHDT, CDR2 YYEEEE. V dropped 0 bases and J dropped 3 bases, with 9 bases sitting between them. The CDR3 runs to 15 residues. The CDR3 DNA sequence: TGTGCCAGCAGCTTGGCCCGGGCTCCTAATGAAAAACTGTTTTTT. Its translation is CASSLARAPNEKLFF.

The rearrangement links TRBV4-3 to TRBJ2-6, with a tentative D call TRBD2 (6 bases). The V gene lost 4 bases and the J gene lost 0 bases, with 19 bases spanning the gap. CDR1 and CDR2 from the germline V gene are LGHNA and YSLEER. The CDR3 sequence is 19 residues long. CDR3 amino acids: CASSPLTGVWDSGANVLTF. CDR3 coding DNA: TGCGCCAGCAGCCCCCTTACGGGGGTTTGGGACTCTGGGGCCAACGTCCTGACTTTC.

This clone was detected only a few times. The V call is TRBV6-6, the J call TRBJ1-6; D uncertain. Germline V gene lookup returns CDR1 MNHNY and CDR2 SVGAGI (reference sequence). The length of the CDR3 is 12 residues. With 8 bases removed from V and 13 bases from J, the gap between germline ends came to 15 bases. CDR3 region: CASAREARPLHF. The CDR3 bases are TGTGCCAGCGCCCGGGAGGCCCGTCCCCTCCACTTT.

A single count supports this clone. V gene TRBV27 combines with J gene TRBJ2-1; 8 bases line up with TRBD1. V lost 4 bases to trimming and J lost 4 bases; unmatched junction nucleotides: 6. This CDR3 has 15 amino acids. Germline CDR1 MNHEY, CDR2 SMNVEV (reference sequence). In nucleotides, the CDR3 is TGTGCCAGCAGTTCGGTAGGGACAGGATACAATGAGCAGTTCTTC. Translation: CASSSVGTGYNEQFF.

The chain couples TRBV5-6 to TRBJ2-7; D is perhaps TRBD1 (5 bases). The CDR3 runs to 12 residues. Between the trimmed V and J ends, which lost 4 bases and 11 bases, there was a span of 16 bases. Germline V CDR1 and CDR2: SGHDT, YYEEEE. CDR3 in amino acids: CASSADLDKEYF. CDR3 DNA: TGTGCCAGCAGCGCGGACCTGGACAAGGAGTACTTC.

Here the CDR3 DNA reads TGTGCCAGCAGTTTAGTGGCTAGCGGGATGTATGAGCAGTTCTTC. It yields the protein CASSLVASGMYEQFF. The chain recombines TRBV27 with TRBJ2-1, with 9 bases lining up with TRBD2. The CDR3 loop spans 15 amino acids. Unmatched junction bases numbered 7, after V lost 2 bases and J lost 8 bases. Germline lookup yields CDR1 MNHEY and CDR2 SMNVEV (reference sequence).

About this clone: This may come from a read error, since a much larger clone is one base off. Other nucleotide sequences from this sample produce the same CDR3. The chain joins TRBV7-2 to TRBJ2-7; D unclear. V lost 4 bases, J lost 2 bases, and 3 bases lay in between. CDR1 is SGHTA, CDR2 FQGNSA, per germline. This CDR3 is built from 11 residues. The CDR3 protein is CASSSTYEQYF. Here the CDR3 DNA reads TGTGCCAGCAGCTCCACCTACGAGCAGTACTTC.

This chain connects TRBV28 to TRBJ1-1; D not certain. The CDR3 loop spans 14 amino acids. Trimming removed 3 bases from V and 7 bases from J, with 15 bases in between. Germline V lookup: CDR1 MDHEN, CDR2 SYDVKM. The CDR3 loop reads CASSFRPDGDEAFF. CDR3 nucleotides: TGTGCCAGCAGTTTTCGCCCCGACGGCGATGAAGCTTTCTTT.

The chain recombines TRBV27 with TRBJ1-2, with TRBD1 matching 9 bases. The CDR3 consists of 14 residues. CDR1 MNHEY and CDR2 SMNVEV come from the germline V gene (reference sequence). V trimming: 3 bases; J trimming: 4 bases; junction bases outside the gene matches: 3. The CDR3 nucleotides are TGTGCCAGCAGTTTCGGGACAGGGTTCTATGGCTACACCTTC. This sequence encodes CASSFGTGFYGYTF.

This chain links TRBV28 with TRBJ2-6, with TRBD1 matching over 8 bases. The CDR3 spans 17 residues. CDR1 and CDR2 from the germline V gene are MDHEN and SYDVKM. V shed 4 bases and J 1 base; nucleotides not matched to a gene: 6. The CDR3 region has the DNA TGTGCCAGCAGTTCGACAGGGGCCGGATCTGGGGCCAACGTCCTGACTTTC. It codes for CASSSTGAGSGANVLTF.

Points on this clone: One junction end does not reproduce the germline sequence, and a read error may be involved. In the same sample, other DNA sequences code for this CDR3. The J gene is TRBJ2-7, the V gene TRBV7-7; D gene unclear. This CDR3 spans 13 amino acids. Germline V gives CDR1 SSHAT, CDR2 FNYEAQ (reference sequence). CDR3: CASSAGETYEQYF. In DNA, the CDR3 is TGTGCTAGCAGCGCAGGAGAGACCTACGAGCAGTACTTC.

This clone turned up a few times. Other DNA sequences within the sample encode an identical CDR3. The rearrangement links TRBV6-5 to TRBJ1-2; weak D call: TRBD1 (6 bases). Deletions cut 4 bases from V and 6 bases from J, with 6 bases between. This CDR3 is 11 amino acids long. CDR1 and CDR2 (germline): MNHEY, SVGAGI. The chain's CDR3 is CASSSGDGYTF. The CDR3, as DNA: TGTGCCAGCAGTTCAGGGGATGGCTACACCTTC.

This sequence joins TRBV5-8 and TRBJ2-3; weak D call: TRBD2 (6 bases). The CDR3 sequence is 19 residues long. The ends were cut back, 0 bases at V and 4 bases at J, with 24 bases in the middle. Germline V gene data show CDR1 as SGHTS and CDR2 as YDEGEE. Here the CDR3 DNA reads TGTGCCAGCAGCTTGGAATTACCCCCGACGCGGGGCATTTCAGATACGCAGTATTTT. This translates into CASSLELPPTRGISDTQYF.

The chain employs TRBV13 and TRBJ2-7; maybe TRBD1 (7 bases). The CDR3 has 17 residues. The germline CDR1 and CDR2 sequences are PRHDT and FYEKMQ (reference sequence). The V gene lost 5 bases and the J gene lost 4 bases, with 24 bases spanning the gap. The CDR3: CASSESDRARGIYEQYF. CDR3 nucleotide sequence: TGTGCCAGCAGCGAATCCGACAGGGCGCGGGGAATTTACGAGCAGTACTTC.